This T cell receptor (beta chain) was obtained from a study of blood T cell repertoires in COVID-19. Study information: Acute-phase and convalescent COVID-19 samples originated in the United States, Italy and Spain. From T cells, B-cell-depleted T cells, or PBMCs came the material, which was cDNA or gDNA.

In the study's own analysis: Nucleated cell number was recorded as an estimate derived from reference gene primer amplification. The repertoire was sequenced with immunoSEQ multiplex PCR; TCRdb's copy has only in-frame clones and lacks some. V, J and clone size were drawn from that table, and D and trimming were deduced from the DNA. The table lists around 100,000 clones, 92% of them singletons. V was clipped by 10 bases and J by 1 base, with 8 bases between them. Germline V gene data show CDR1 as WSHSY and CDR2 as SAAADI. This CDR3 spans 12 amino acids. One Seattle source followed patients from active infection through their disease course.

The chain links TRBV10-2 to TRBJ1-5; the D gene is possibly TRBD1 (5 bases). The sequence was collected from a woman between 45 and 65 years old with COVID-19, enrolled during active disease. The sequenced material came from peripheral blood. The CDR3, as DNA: TGCGCCACCCGGGGGAGCAATCAGCCCCAGCATTTT. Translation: CATRGSNQPQHF.